Shown below are 27 T cell receptor beta chains from a single sample sequenced in a study of T cells expressing NK-cell markers. TCRdb reprocessed the 5' RACE reads and reports one entry per CDR3 protein, with no DNA. Here the sample table reports 300,000 to 450,000 distinct CDR3 sequences. Sequenced input: blood T cells: a sorted CD56 or NKG2C T cell subset, CD4+ or CD8+ T cells, or bulk PBMC T cells (not recorded which). Source of these receptors: a man aged 18 to 69 in good health.

The chain employs TRBV4-1 and TRBJ2-1; the D gene TCRdb calls, TRBD2, cannot be checked with no DNA. The germline CDR1 and CDR2 sequences are MGHRA and YSYEKL. CDR3 length: 17 amino acids. CDR3 region: CASSQDRASGGDNEQFF.

The rearrangement uses TRBV7-2 and TRBJ2-3; TCRdb's D gene call, TRBD2, goes unchecked for lack of DNA. CDR1 is SGHTA and CDR2 is FQGNSA in the germline V gene. The CDR3 has 15 amino acids. This CDR3 is CASSLSAGGPNTQYF. Using reference TRBV7-2 and TRBJ2-3 for the parts outside the CDR3, the full variable domain is GAGVSQSPSNKVTEKGKDVELRCDPISGHTALYWYRQSLGQGLEFLIYFQGNSAPDKSGLPSDRFSAERTGGSVSTLTIQRTQQEDSAVYLCASSLSAGGPNTQYFGPGTRLTVL.

The chain employs TRBV20-1 and TRBJ2-4; the TRBD1 assignment by TCRdb is unverifiable without DNA. The CDR3 extends over 14 amino acids. Germline V gives CDR1 DFQATT, CDR2 SNEGSKA (reference sequence). CDR3 amino acids: CSARAGTAKNIQYF.

The J gene is TRBJ2-7, the V gene TRBV20-1; the TCRdb call, TRBD2, lacks DNA for checking. Germline CDR1 is DFQATT and CDR2 is SNEGSKA (reference sequence). The CDR3 loop spans 14 amino acids. CDR3 sequence: CSATPLAGGGEQYF.

The chain combines TRBV5-1 with TRBJ2-3; TCRdb's D call of TRBD1 is untestable without DNA. The germline CDR1 and CDR2 sequences are SGHRS and YFSETQ. This CDR3 has 16 residues. The chain's CDR3 is CASSLGVSGGGDTQYF.

The chain uses TRBV6-1 and TRBJ1-2. The CDR3 spans 16 residues. CDR1 and CDR2 (germline): MNHNS, SASEGT. The CDR3 region is CASSVYPAASNYGYTF.

J is TRBJ2-7 and V is TRBV6-1. The germline gives CDR1 MNHNS, CDR2 SASEGT. This CDR3 spans 14 amino acids. The CDR3 is CASSQPGTTYEQYF.

This chain joins TRBV15 and TRBJ2-2. This CDR3 is built from 15 residues. Germline V CDR1 and CDR2: LNHNV, YYDKDF (reference sequence). The CDR3 sequence is CATSRDSGNTGELFF.

The chain combines TRBV5-5 with TRBJ1-2. This CDR3 is built from 14 residues. CDR1 and CDR2 (germline): SGHKS, YYEKEE (reference sequence). The CDR3 here is CASSLANSNYGYTF.

The chain couples TRBV6-1 to TRBJ2-5. Germline CDR1 and CDR2: MNHNS and SASEGT. This CDR3 has 12 residues. The CDR3 sequence: CASSTSAETQYF.

The chain's CDR3 is CASSYDRSSGNTIYF. This rearrangement joins TRBV6-5 to TRBJ1-3; TCRdb returns TRBD1, unconfirmable since there is no DNA. The CDR3 is made up of 15 amino acids. The germline gives CDR1 MNHEY, CDR2 SVGAGI.

The chain joins TRBV9 to TRBJ2-6; TCRdb indicates TRBD1, and absent DNA this call remains unverified. The CDR3 loop spans 17 amino acids. Germline CDR1 and CDR2: SGDLS and YYNGEE. CDR3 loop: CASSGGLGGPGANVLTF.

The chain employs TRBV6-2 or TRBV6-3 and TRBJ2-7. The CDR3 extends over 12 amino acids. Germline V gene lookup returns CDR1 MNHEY and CDR2 SVGEGT. CDR3 protein: CASRRPRDEQYF.

The genes are TRBV2 and TRBJ1-2; TCRdb outputs TRBD1, but without DNA this stays unchecked. CDR1 and CDR2 (germline): SNHLY, FYNNEI. The CDR3 loop spans 11 amino acids. CDR3 protein: CASRDRGGYTF.

The chain employs TRBV10-3 and TRBJ1-1; TCRdb gives TRBD1 as the D gene, but with no DNA this cannot be confirmed. CDR1 and CDR2 from the germline V gene are ENHRY and SYGVKD. This CDR3 contains 14 residues. The CDR3 sequence is CASRQGSPWTEAFF.

The rearrangement uses TRBV5-1 and TRBJ1-1; TCRdb's D gene call, TRBD1, goes unchecked for lack of DNA. The length of the CDR3 is 14 residues. The germline gives CDR1 SGHRS, CDR2 YFSETQ. CDR3 sequence: CASFDRGMNTEAFF. The full variable domain, with the rest looked up from reference TRBV5-1 and TRBJ1-1, is KAGVTQTPRYLIKTRGQQVTLSCSPISGHRSVSWYQQTPGQGLQFLFEYFSETQRNKGNFPGRFSGRQFSNSRSEMNVSTLELGDSALYLCASFDRGMNTEAFFGQGTRLTVV.

This chain connects TRBV11-2 to TRBJ2-1. The CDR3 has 13 amino acids. Germline CDR1 is SGHAT and CDR2 is FQNNGV. The CDR3 here is CASSPTERDEQFF. Based on the CDR3 plus reference TRBV11-2 and TRBJ2-1, the full variable domain is EAGVAQSPRYKIIEKRQSVAFWCNPISGHATLYWYQQILGQGPKLLIQFQNNGVVDDSQLPKDRFSAERLKGVDSTLKIQPAKLEDSAVYLCASSPTERDEQFFGPGTRLTVL.

The rearrangement joins TRBV6-6 to TRBJ1-2. This CDR3 contains 12 residues. CDR1 and CDR2 (germline): MNHNY, SVGAGI (reference sequence). The CDR3 loop is CASTTGTAGYTF.

The genes are TRBV7-6 and TRBJ1-1; TCRdb outputs TRBD1, but without DNA this stays unchecked. The CDR3 covers 18 residues. Germline V CDR1 and CDR2: SGHVS, FNYEAQ. This CDR3 reads CASSLVKGHTTKGTEAFF.

V and J are TRBV2 and TRBJ2-1; TCRdb designates TRBD1, a call that cannot be tested without DNA. The CDR3 extends over 14 amino acids. Per germline, CDR1 SNHLY and CDR2 FYNNEI. The CDR3 sequence is CASSGDRPGSEQFF. The full variable domain, completed using reference TRBV2 and TRBJ2-1, is EPEVTQTPSHQVTQMGQEVILRCVPISNHLYFYWYRQILGQKVEFLVSFYNNEISEKSEIFDDQFSVERPDGSNFTLKIRSTKLEDSAMYFCASSGDRPGSEQFFGPGTRLTVL.

The chain links TRBV5-4 to TRBJ1-5; with no DNA, the TCRdb D assignment of TRBD1 cannot be verified. There are 13 residues in the CDR3. Germline CDR1 reads SGHNT; CDR2 reads YYREEE (reference sequence). The CDR3 loop is CASSLDLGGSQHF.

This chain uses TRBV21-1 with TRBJ2-7; TCRdb returns TRBD2, unconfirmable since there is no DNA. TRBV21-1 is noted as a pseudogene. CDR3 length equals 14 residues. CDR3 residues: CASSVPGLGYEQYF.

The rearrangement uses TRBV6-1 and TRBJ1-2; the D call from TCRdb, TRBD1, cannot be confirmed without DNA. Per the germline V gene, CDR1 is MNHNS and CDR2 is SASEGT. The CDR3 is made up of 15 amino acids. The CDR3: CASRGQGFPNYGYTF.

The rearrangement links TRBV3-1 to TRBJ1-5. The CDR3 length is 16 residues. Germline assignment: CDR1 LGHDT and CDR2 YNNKEL (reference sequence). The CDR3 loop reads CASSQDIGISNQPQHF.

This sequence joins TRBV18 and TRBJ2-2; TCRdb's D gene call, TRBD1, goes unchecked for lack of DNA. Germline lookup yields CDR1 KGHSH and CDR2 LQKENI. The CDR3 has 14 residues. The CDR3 is CASSGTLNTGELFF. The full variable domain, completed using reference TRBV18 and TRBJ2-2, is NAGVMQNPRHLVRRRGQEARLRCSPMKGHSHVYWYRQLPEEGLKFMVYLQKENIIDESGMPKERFSAEFPKEGPSILRIQQVVRGDSAAYFCASSGTLNTGELFFGEGSRLTVL.

The chain couples TRBV12-5 to TRBJ2-3. The CDR3 contains 13 residues. Germline V gene lookup returns CDR1 LGHNT and CDR2 FRNRAP. The CDR3 reads CASGWEGTDTQYF.

The chain is built from TRBV5-1 and TRBJ2-5; checking the TCRdb D call of TRBD2 is not possible without DNA. Germline loops: CDR1 SGHRS, CDR2 YFSETQ. The length of the CDR3 is 15 residues. The CDR3: CASSRLATFQETQYF.